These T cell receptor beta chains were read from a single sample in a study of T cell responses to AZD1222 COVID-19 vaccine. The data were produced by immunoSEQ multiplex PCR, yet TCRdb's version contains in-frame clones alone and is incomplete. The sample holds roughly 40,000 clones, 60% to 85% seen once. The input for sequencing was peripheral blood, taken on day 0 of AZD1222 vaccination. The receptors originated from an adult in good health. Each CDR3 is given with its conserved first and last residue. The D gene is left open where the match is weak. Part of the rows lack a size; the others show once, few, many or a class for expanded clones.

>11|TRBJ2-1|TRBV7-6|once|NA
CASSENNEQFF
TGTGCCAGCAGCGAAAACAATGAGCAGTTCTTC
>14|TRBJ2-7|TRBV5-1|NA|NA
CASSLQGDPYEQYF
TGCGCCAGCAGCTTGCAGGGAGATCCATACGAGCAGTACTTC
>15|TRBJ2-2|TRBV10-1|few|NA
CASSDNSGDTGELFF
TGCGCCAGCAGTGATAACTCGGGCGACACCGGGGAGCTGTTTTTT
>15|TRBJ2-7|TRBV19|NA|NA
CASSEVTDPWDEQYF
TGTGCCAGTAGTGAGGTTACTGATCCCTGGGACGAGCAGTACTTC
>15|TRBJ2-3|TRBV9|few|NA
CASSVAGYSTDTQYF
TGTGCCAGCAGCGTAGCGGGGTATAGCACAGATACGCAGTATTTT
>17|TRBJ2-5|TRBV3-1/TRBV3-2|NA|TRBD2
CASSHPGLAGGEETQYF
TGTGCCAGCAGCCATCCGGGACTAGCGGGGGGCGAAGAGACCCAGTACTTC
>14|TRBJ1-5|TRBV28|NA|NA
CASSLLASNQPQHF
TGTGCCAGCAGTTTATTGGCTAGCAATCAGCCCCAGCATTTT
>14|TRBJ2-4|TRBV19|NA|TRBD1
CASSGTGSKNIQYF
TGTGCCAGTTCTGGGACAGGGTCCAAAAACATTCAGTACTTC
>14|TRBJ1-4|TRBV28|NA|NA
CASSLTALNEKLFF
TGTGCCAGCAGTTTGACAGCCCTAAATGAAAAACTGTTTTTT
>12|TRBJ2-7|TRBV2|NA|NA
CASARDSYEQYF
TGTGCCAGCGCCCGGGACTCCTACGAGCAGTACTTC
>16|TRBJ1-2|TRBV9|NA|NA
CASSATLSTDFYGYTF
TGTGCCAGCAGCGCCACCCTATCGACAGACTTCTATGGCTACACCTTC
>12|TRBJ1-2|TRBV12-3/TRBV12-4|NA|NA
CASSLGGSGYTF
TGTGCCAGCAGTTTAGGGGGTTCGGGCTACACCTTC
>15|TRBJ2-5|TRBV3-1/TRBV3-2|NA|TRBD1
CASSRRSGGQETQYF
TGTGCCAGCAGCCGCAGGTCAGGGGGACAAGAGACCCAGTACTTC